These 21 T cell receptor beta chains were sequenced from one sample in a study of graft-versus-host responses after intestinal transplantation (dated by TCRdb to the early 2020s). Library prep was done by the immunoSEQ multiplex PCR assay. TCRdb retrieved this table from immuneACCESS and kept in-frame rearrangements only. Not all clones are present; in checked studies, unresolved V genes account for under half, and no reason is known for the remainder. Across this sample there are 49,000 or so clones, with just under 95% seen only once. The ten largest clonotypes hold over 4.5% of the sample. The sequenced sample was PBMCs, obtained around 820 days after a first intestinal transplant, on the day of a second. All receptors derive from a human patient who received an intestinal transplant, so some T cells may come from the graft donor.

The chain carries TRBV28 and TRBJ2-7; the match to TRBD1 covers 9 bases. The junction had 5 bases not matched to a gene; V was cut back by 1 base and J by 4 bases. CDR3 length equals 15 residues. CDR1 MDHEN and CDR2 SYDVKM come from the germline V gene. The CDR3 sequence: CASSLLTGGKYEQYF. As DNA, the CDR3 is TGTGCCAGCAGTTTATTGACAGGGGGTAAATACGAGCAGTACTTC.

The chain is built from TRBV15 and TRBJ1-5; D not resolved. Looked up from germline, CDR1 is LNHNV and CDR2 is YYDKDF (reference sequence). V was cut by 6 bases and J by 6 bases, with 12 bases left in between. CDR3 length equals 13 residues. The CDR3 protein is CATSGLGGQPQHF. The DNA of the CDR3 is TGTGCCACCAGTGGACTTGGAGGTCAGCCCCAGCATTTT.

The J gene is TRBJ2-5, the V gene TRBV5-1; D unresolved. Germline V gene data show CDR1 as SGHRS and CDR2 as YFSETQ. The ends were cut back, 6 bases at V and 7 bases at J, with 13 bases in the middle. CDR3 length: 12 amino acids. CDR3: CASITDRGTQYF. DNA for the CDR3: TGCGCCAGCATTACGGACCGAGGGACCCAGTACTTC.

The V and J genes are TRBV18 and TRBJ2-5; 7 positions agree with TRBD1. Germline trimming cut 4 bases from V and 5 bases from J; bases unmatched to any gene: 10. The CDR3 has 15 residues. CDR1 and CDR2 (germline): KGHSH, LQKENI. CDR3 amino acids: CASSLTGARGETQYF. The CDR3 DNA sequence: TGTGCCAGCTCACTAACAGGGGCCAGAGGGGAGACCCAGTACTTC.

Of note for this clone: A junction boundary mismatches the germline segment, possibly from a read error. J is TRBJ2-5 and V is TRBV7-7; 16 bases map to TRBD2. This CDR3 spans 18 amino acids. CDR1 SSHAT and CDR2 FNYEAQ come from the germline V gene (reference sequence). CDR3 in amino acids: CASSTPGLAGGQQETQYF. CDR3 bases: TGTGCTAGCAGCACACCGGGACTAGCGGGAGGGCAACAAGAGACCCAGTACTTC.

V gene TRBV6-5 combines with J gene TRBJ2-2; D uncertain. The germline V gene has CDR1 MNHEY and CDR2 SVGAGI. The CDR3 covers 15 residues. Trimming left V 0 bases short and J 1 base short, with 6 bases between. CDR3 sequence: CASSYSGGNTGELFF. The CDR3, as DNA: TGTGCCAGCAGTTACTCCGGCGGGAACACCGGGGAGCTGTTTTTT.

The V gene is TRBV9, the J gene TRBJ2-7; D is perhaps TRBD1 (6 bases). This CDR3 comprises 13 residues. V shed 0 bases and J shed 6 bases, with 10 bases lying between them. Germline-derived CDR1 and CDR2 are SGDLS and YYNGEE. The CDR3 nucleotides are TGTGCCAGCAGCGTAGAACAGGGCGGCGAGCAGTACTTC. Protein product: CASSVEQGGEQYF.

The chain uses TRBV2 and TRBJ2-1, with 9 bases matching TRBD1. Trimming cost V 8 bases and J 5 bases; bases outside gene matches: 7. CDR1 is SNHLY, CDR2 FYNNEI, per germline. This CDR3 is 14 amino acids long. CDR3 residues: CASDSGTGNNEQFF. DNA for the CDR3: TGTGCCAGCGATTCCGGGACAGGGAACAATGAGCAGTTCTTC.

V usage is TRBV7-9 and J usage is TRBJ2-1; the D gene is possibly TRBD1 (6 bases). Trimming removed 5 bases from V and 10 bases from J, with 9 bases in between. Germline V gene lookup returns CDR1 SEHNR and CDR2 FQNEAQ (reference sequence). This CDR3 region has 11 residues. This CDR3 reads CASSLQGEQFF. For the CDR3, the DNA is TGTGCCAGCAGCCTACAGGGAGAGCAGTTCTTC. The full variable domain, in which reference TRBV7-9 and TRBJ2-1 provide the parts outside the CDR3, is DTGVSQNPRHKITKRGQNVTFRCDPISEHNRLYWYRQTLGQGPEFLTYFQNEAQLEKSRLLSDRFSAERPKGSFSTLEIQRTEQGDSAMYLCASSLQGEQFFGPGTRLTVL.

This clone was detected only a few times. The chain joins TRBV19 to TRBJ2-2; D is unresolved. Trimming pared 3 bases from V and 4 bases from J, leaving 3 bases between. In germline, CDR1 is LNHDA, CDR2 SQIVND (reference sequence). This CDR3 is built from 12 residues. The CDR3 sequence: CASSIVTGELFF. Written as DNA, the CDR3 is TGTGCCAGTAGTATCGTCACCGGGGAGCTGTTTTTT.

This clone was observed once. The chain links TRBV27 to TRBJ1-1; 8 positions agree with TRBD1. Per germline, CDR1 MNHEY and CDR2 SMNVEV (reference sequence). The J segment lost 10 bases and the V segment lost 5 bases, leaving 9 bases of the junction unmatched. The CDR3 runs 13 residues. The CDR3 sequence is CASSPSLQGVAFF. The CDR3 coding sequence is TGTGCCAGCAGTCCTTCCTTACAGGGGGTAGCTTTCTTT.

Turning to this clone: This same CDR3 is encoded by further DNA sequences in the sample. The genes are TRBV18 and TRBJ1-2; D is undetermined. The germline V gene has CDR1 KGHSH and CDR2 LQKENI. V dropped 2 bases and J dropped 6 bases, with 4 bases sitting between them. The CDR3 has 11 residues. The CDR3 is CASSPGDGYTF. The CDR3 DNA sequence: TGTGCCAGCTCACCAGGGGATGGCTACACCTTC.

V and J are TRBV6-5 and TRBJ1-1; 7 bases are a match to TRBD1. The CDR3 spans 13 residues. J was trimmed by 6 bases and V by 7 bases; bases with no gene match: 8. Germline V gene data show CDR1 as MNHEY and CDR2 as SVGAGI. This CDR3 is CASINRGTAEAFF. Here the CDR3 DNA reads TGTGCCAGCATTAACAGGGGCACGGCTGAAGCTTTCTTT.

The genes are TRBV30 and TRBJ2-1, with 9 bases identical to TRBD2. The V gene's germline CDR1 is GTSNPN and CDR2 SVGIG (reference sequence). With 8 bases clipped from V and 10 bases from J, the junction kept 15 bases outside the gene matches. The CDR3 is made up of 14 amino acids. The CDR3 region is CAVLAGAQAFEQFF. The CDR3 region has the DNA TGTGCCGTATTAGCGGGAGCCCAGGCTTTCGAGCAGTTCTTC.

V and J are TRBV27 and TRBJ2-5, with 7 bases aligning to TRBD1. Per germline, CDR1 MNHEY and CDR2 SMNVEV (reference sequence). The trim removed 6 bases at V and 2 bases at J, leaving 3 bases unmatched. The CDR3 length is 13 residues. The CDR3 loop reads CASSWTGQETQYF. The CDR3 DNA is TGTGCCAGCAGCTGGACAGGACAAGAGACCCAGTACTTC.

The V gene is TRBV10-3, the J gene TRBJ1-3; no definite D call. Germline V CDR1 and CDR2: ENHRY, SYGVKD. The ends were cut back, 11 bases at V and 4 bases at J, with 15 bases in the middle. The CDR3 consists of 13 residues. CDR3 bases: TGTGCCCAGTCTGAGACGGGAGGAAACACCATATATTTT. Protein product: CAQSETGGNTIYF.

CDR3 sequence reads: CASTGQYQETQYF. As DNA, the CDR3 is TGTGCCAGCACGGGACAGTACCAAGAGACCCAGTACTTC. This chain joins TRBV28 and TRBJ2-5, with 7 bases aligning to TRBD1. Germline CDR1 reads MDHEN; CDR2 reads SYDVKM. The CDR3 runs 13 residues. V lost 7 bases and J lost 0; bases outside the gene matches: 2.

The V and J genes are TRBV10-3 and TRBJ2-3, with 7 nucleotides matching TRBD1. J lost 11 bases, V lost 4 bases, and 6 bases had no gene match. The CDR3 loop spans 12 amino acids. Germline V gene data show CDR1 as ENHRY and CDR2 as SYGVKD. CDR3 sequence: CAISGDGDRQYF. In nucleotides, the CDR3 is TGTGCCATCAGTGGGGACGGGGACAGGCAGTATTTT.

The rearrangement uses TRBV30 and TRBJ1-4; the match to TRBD1 covers 8 bases. Trimming removed 5 bases from V and 8 bases from J; junction bases left unmatched: 7. Per the germline V gene, CDR1 is GTSNPN and CDR2 is SVGIG (reference sequence). The length of the CDR3 is 13 residues. CDR3 amino acids: CAWRQGRGEKLFF. CDR3 coding DNA: TGTGCCTGGCGACAGGGGCGGGGGGAAAAACTGTTTTTT.

The V gene is TRBV15, the J gene TRBJ2-5; D might be TRBD2 (5 bases). Germline V gives CDR1 LNHNV, CDR2 YYDKDF (reference sequence). The V end was cut by 2 bases, the J end by 0 bases, with 16 bases between. The CDR3 is 17 residues long. The CDR3 nucleotides read TGTGCCACCAGCAGACTAGCTGTCTCCCCTTACCAAGAGACCCAGTACTTC. Encoded protein: CATSRLAVSPYQETQYF.

The chain carries TRBV9 and TRBJ1-2, with D possibly TRBD1 on 5 matching bases. This CDR3 region has 14 residues. Germline loops: CDR1 SGDLS, CDR2 YYNGEE. V was trimmed by 0 bases and J by 3 bases, leaving 9 bases between them. The CDR3 nucleotides are TGTGCCAGCAGCGTAGTGCTGGGGCACTATGGCTACACCTTC. Its translation: CASSVVLGHYGYTF. The full variable domain, with the rest looked up from reference TRBV9 and TRBJ1-2, is DSGVTQTPKHLITATGQRVTLRCSPRSGDLSVYWYQQSLDQGLQFLIQYYNGEERAKGNILERFSAQQFPDLHSELNLSSLELGDSALYFCASSVVLGHYGYTFGSGTRLTVV.